The T cell receptor beta chain under discussion was sequenced for a study of technical replicates of blood from a handful of donors. This clone was recorded once. The repertoire was sequenced with immunoSEQ multiplex PCR; TCRdb's copy has only in-frame clones and lacks some. The table includes around 29,000 clones, more than 90% detected once. The TCR originated in a human donor in good health. Some clones in this sample may be carry-over from other donors' samples. The sequencing input was PBMCs.

The CDR3 loop reads CASSTGTGKETQYF. CDR3 DNA: TGCGCCAGCAGCACCGGGACAGGGAAAGAGACCCAGTACTTC. The chain combines TRBV5-1 with TRBJ2-5, with 9 nucleotides matching TRBD1. This CDR3 is built from 14 residues. Germline CDR1 reads SGHRS; CDR2 reads YFSETQ. The trim removed 4 bases at V and 3 bases at J, leaving 4 bases unmatched. Variable domain in full (rest from reference TRBV5-1 and TRBJ2-5): KAGVTQTPRYLIKTRGQQVTLSCSPISGHRSVSWYQQTPGQGLQFLFEYFSETQRNKGNFPGRFSGRQFSNSRSEMNVSTLELGDSALYLCASSTGTGKETQYFGPGTRLLVL.